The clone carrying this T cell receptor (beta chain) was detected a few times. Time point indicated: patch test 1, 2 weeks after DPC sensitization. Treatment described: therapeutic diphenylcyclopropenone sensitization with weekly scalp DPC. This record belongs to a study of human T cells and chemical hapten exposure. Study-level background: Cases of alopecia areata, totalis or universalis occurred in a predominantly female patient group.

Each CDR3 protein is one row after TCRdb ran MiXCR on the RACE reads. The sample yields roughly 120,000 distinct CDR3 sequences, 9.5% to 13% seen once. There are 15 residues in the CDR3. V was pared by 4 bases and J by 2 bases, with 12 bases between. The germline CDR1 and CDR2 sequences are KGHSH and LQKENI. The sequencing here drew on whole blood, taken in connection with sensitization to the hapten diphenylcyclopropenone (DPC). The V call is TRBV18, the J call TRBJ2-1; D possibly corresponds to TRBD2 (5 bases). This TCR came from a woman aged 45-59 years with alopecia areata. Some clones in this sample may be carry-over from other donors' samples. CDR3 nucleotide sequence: TGTGCCAGCTCACAGACTGGGAGTCCCTACAATGAGCAGTTCTTC. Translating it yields CASSQTGSPYNEQFF.